The 19 T cell receptor beta chains presented below share a single source sample, sequenced in a study of cytomegalovirus exposure and HLA in healthy donors. 60 Vbeta and 13 Jbeta primers were used in PCR. Produced via immunoSEQ multiplex PCR; TCRdb's table is partial and in-frame only. The sample consists of about 100,000 clones, 65% to 80% of them appearing once. Sequenced input: PBMCs. These TCRs come from a woman aged 45-65 years in good health and CMV-seropositive.

V and J are TRBV7-9 and TRBJ2-2; perhaps TRBD1 as D (6 bases). Trimming stripped 10 bases from V and 5 bases from J, with 20 bases between. Germline V gives CDR1 SEHNR, CDR2 FQNEAQ (reference sequence). CDR3 size: 15 residues. CDR3 residues: CATYRVSRITGELFF. For the CDR3, the DNA is TGTGCCACTTACAGGGTTTCTCGAATTACCGGGGAGCTGTTTTTT. Drawing the rest from reference TRBV7-9 and TRBJ2-2, the complete variable domain is DTGVSQNPRHKITKRGQNVTFRCDPISEHNRLYWYRQTLGQGPEFLTYFQNEAQLEKSRLLSDRFSAERPKGSFSTLEIQRTEQGDSAMYLCATYRVSRITGELFFGEGSRLTVL.

The rearrangement links TRBV10-3 to TRBJ1-1; D is unclear. The CDR3 sequence is 13 residues long. V lost 3 bases and J 1 base, leaving 6 bases between the germline ends. Per the germline V gene, CDR1 is ENHRY and CDR2 is SYGVKD. The CDR3 region is CAISELTNTEAFF. The CDR3, as DNA: TGTGCCATCAGTGAACTTACGAACACTGAAGCTTTCTTT.

The chain joins TRBV27 to TRBJ1-1, with 7 bases that match TRBD1. Germline V gene sequence: CDR1 MNHEY, CDR2 SMNVEV (reference sequence). There are 14 residues in the CDR3. V lost 2 bases to trimming and J lost 5 bases; unmatched junction nucleotides: 5. The CDR3 DNA is TGTGCCAGCAGTTTAGGACAGGCAGTTACTGAAGCTTTCTTT. It translates to CASSLGQAVTEAFF.

About this clone itself: The identical CDR3 is also encoded by other nucleotide sequences in the sample. This chain connects TRBV7-6 to TRBJ2-3; TRBD2 agrees at 12 bases. Germline values: CDR1 SGHVS, CDR2 FNYEAQ. The trim removed 5 bases at V and 6 bases at J, leaving 6 bases unmatched. This CDR3 has 15 residues. In DNA form, the CDR3 reads TGTGCCAGCAGCACACTAGCGGGAGGATTTGATACGCAGTATTTT. Its protein product is CASSTLAGGFDTQYF. Supplemented by reference TRBV7-6 and TRBJ2-3, the full variable domain reads GAGVSQSPRYKVTKRGQDVALRCDPISGHVSLYWYRQALGQGPEFLTYFNYEAQQDKSGLPNDRFSAERPEGSISTLTIQRTEQRDSAMYRCASSTLAGGFDTQYFGPGTRLTVL.

Only one count was recorded for this clone. The chain carries TRBV29-1 and TRBJ2-2; TRBD1 agrees at 8 bases. V was clipped by 4 bases and J by 5 bases; unmatched bases: 3. CDR1 SQVTM and CDR2 ANQGSEA come from the germline V gene. The CDR3 extends over 13 amino acids. The CDR3, as DNA: TGCAGCGTTGGGACAGGGAGTACCGGGGAGCTGTTTTTT. Translated: CSVGTGSTGELFF.

The chain recombines TRBV2 with TRBJ2-7, with D possibly TRBD1 on 6 matching bases. Between the trimmed V and J ends, which lost 6 bases and 7 bases, there was a span of 10 bases. The germline V gene encodes CDR1 SNHLY and CDR2 FYNNEI. This CDR3 has 11 residues. CDR3 residues: CASRGDKEQYF. CDR3 coding DNA: TGTGCCAGCAGGGGGGACAAAGAGCAGTACTTC.

V usage is TRBV7-6 and J usage is TRBJ1-4, with a possible D match to TRBD1 (5 bases). The V gene's germline CDR1 is SGHVS and CDR2 FNYEAQ. V lost 5 bases, J lost 4 bases, and 8 bases lay in between. This CDR3 is 13 amino acids long. CDR3 residues: CASSPRDNEKLFF. The CDR3 nucleotides read TGTGCCAGCAGCCCCAGGGATAATGAAAAACTGTTTTTT.

The gene calls are TRBV18 and TRBJ1-5; no clear D. With 3 bases removed from V and 0 bases from J, the gap between germline ends came to 6 bases. The CDR3 runs to 14 residues. The germline gives CDR1 KGHSH, CDR2 LQKENI. CDR3 DNA: TGTGCCAGCTCACCCCCATCTAGCAATCAGCCCCAGCATTTT. This codes for CASSPPSSNQPQHF.

This sequence joins TRBV11-2 and TRBJ2-5; 8 nucleotides match TRBD1. CDR1 SGHAT and CDR2 FQNNGV come from the germline V gene. V was clipped by 0 bases and J by 5 bases; unmatched bases: 11. CDR3 length: 17 residues. CDR3 DNA: TGTGCCAGCAGCTTAGATCGTTGGACAGGGAGCCGGGAGACCCAGTACTTC. Amino acids: CASSLDRWTGSRETQYF. Full variable domain (rest looked up from reference TRBV11-2 and TRBJ2-5): EAGVAQSPRYKIIEKRQSVAFWCNPISGHATLYWYQQILGQGPKLLIQFQNNGVVDDSQLPKDRFSAERLKGVDSTLKIQPAKLEDSAVYLCASSLDRWTGSRETQYFGPGTRLLVL.

The V call is TRBV6-5, the J call TRBJ2-2; 7 bases are shared with TRBD1. The V segment lost 6 bases and the J segment 1 base; nucleotides outside the gene matches: 2. There are 14 residues in the CDR3. The germline V gene encodes CDR1 MNHEY and CDR2 SVGAGI. The CDR3 DNA reads as TGTGCCAGCAGCCCAGGGGGGAACACCGGGGAGCTGTTTTTT. Translation gives CASSPGGNTGELFF.

This clone has only a few counts. The chain has TRBV27 and TRBJ2-1; a possible D gene is TRBD2 (6 bases). The V end was cut by 5 bases, the J end by 0 bases, with 17 bases between. The CDR3 runs to 17 residues. Germline CDR1 reads MNHEY; CDR2 reads SMNVEV (reference sequence). The CDR3 loop is CASSQSPGTDSYNEQFF. The DNA of the CDR3 is TGTGCCAGCAGTCAAAGCCCCGGGACTGACTCCTACAATGAGCAGTTCTTC.

V usage is TRBV29-1 and J usage is TRBJ1-1; D ambiguous. Trimming pared 4 bases from V and 11 bases from J, leaving 14 bases between. Germline V gene data show CDR1 as SQVTM and CDR2 as ANQGSEA. This CDR3 is 11 amino acids long. The CDR3 nucleotides are TGCAGCGTTGGGGGAGGATCGGGCGCTTTCTTT. Amino acids: CSVGGGSGAFF.

The rearrangement joins TRBV5-1 to TRBJ1-2; 9 positions match TRBD1. The CDR3 is made up of 15 amino acids. Germline CDR1 SGHRS, CDR2 YFSETQ. The ends lost 1 base at V and 4 bases at J; junction bases unmatched: 5. In DNA, the CDR3 is TGCGCCAGCAGCTTGACAGGGGGCGTCGGCTATGGCTACACCTTC. This sequence encodes CASSLTGGVGYGYTF.

This clone was recorded once. The rearrangement links TRBV27 to TRBJ2-7, with D maybe TRBD2 (6 bases). This CDR3 region has 14 residues. Germline-derived CDR1 and CDR2 are MNHEY and SMNVEV (reference sequence). Between the trimmed V and J ends, which lost 2 bases and 3 bases, there was a span of 11 bases. The CDR3 DNA reads as TGTGCCAGCAGTTTAGGGCGGGGCGGCTACGAGCAGTACTTC. This encodes CASSLGRGGYEQYF.

The rearrangement uses TRBV21-1 and TRBJ1-6. TRBV21-1 is described as a pseudogene. The CDR3 runs 18 residues. The DNA of the CDR3 is TGTGCCAGCAGCAAAAATAGAACCTTCTCTGCCTATAATTCACCCCTCCACTTT. Translating gives CASSKNRTFSAYNSPLHF.

The genes are TRBV7-6 and TRBJ2-3, with 13 nucleotides matching TRBD2. The CDR3 covers 17 residues. Germline V CDR1 and CDR2: SGHVS, FNYEAQ. The trim removed 4 bases at V and 4 bases at J, leaving 8 bases unmatched. In DNA, the CDR3 is TGTGCCAGCAGCTCCAGTATAGGGACTAGCGGGGCAGATACGCAGTATTTT. It specifies CASSSSIGTSGADTQYF.

Only one count was recorded for this clone. A junction end diverges from the germline sequence, so it may reflect a read error. The chain employs TRBV7-9 and TRBJ2-7, with D perhaps TRBD1 (8 bases). From germline, CDR1 is SEHNR and CDR2 FQNEAQ (reference sequence). The CDR3 is made up of 14 amino acids. CDR3 in DNA: TGTTCCAGCAGGGGGGGACAGGTTCCCTACGAGCAGTACTTC. This encodes CSSRGGQVPYEQYF.

The J gene is TRBJ2-7, the V gene TRBV5-1, with a tentative D call TRBD1 (6 bases). Germline-derived CDR1 and CDR2 are SGHRS and YFSETQ. This CDR3 is built from 13 residues. V was pared by 4 bases and J by 5 bases, with 13 bases between. CDR3 sequence reads: CASSLQGIHEQYF. For the CDR3, the DNA is TGCGCCAGCAGCCTGCAGGGGATCCACGAGCAGTACTTC.

This clone was counted only a few times. The J gene is TRBJ1-5, the V gene TRBV6-1; D might be TRBD1 (5 bases). Germline V CDR1 and CDR2: MNHNS, SASEGT. The ends were cut back, 2 bases at V and 6 bases at J, with 14 bases in the middle. The CDR3 totals 15 residues. Here the CDR3 DNA reads TGTGCCAGCAGTGAACGGGGGGGATCGGTTCAGCCCCAGCATTTT. Residues: CASSERGGSVQPQHF.